This TCR beta chain originates from a study of regulatory T cells in long-lasting Graves disease (TCRdb year 2021). Background on the whole study: In the newly diagnosed Graves' disease group, patients had been taking antithyroid drugs for less than 3 months. Persistent Graves' disease patients were compared with newly diagnosed Graves' disease patients by peripheral blood TCR sequencing and RNA sequencing. The study was registered as a clinical trial and conducted in China. A total of roughly 35 samples underwent TCR sequencing: around 13 from persistent and around 20 from newly diagnosed Graves' disease patients. Summary of the overall study and its limitations: Peripheral blood alone was examined, since thyroid tissue, which constituted the primary lesion, could not be accessed. More public clonotypes were shared among persistent patients (roughly 2,700) than among newly diagnosed patients (966). Sequencing and analysis were restricted to the TCR beta chain. Lower TCR Shannon entropy and fewer highly expanded clones were observed in persistent Graves' disease patients than in newly diagnosed patients, which suggested clonal expansion. The authors noted that the small sample size was a limitation that may lower accuracy.

In the paper's terms, the time point label means: newly diagnosed GD, antithyroid drugs for less than 3 months. RNA was extracted from PBMCs in TRIzol for both TCR sequencing and RNA sequencing. Graves' disease was diagnosed according to American Thyroid Association guidelines. Recruitment of patients was carried out at an endocrinology department in Xi'an, China. Each patient gave approximately 8.8 milliliters of peripheral blood, collected in an EDTA anticoagulant tube. Ficoll Paque Plus density gradient separation was used to isolate PBMCs, and no further T cell sorting was performed. An Agilent 2100 Bioanalyzer and agarose gel were used to assess RNA quality, and a NanoDrop 2000 was used to measure RNA concentration. Libraries were constructed by multiplex PCR. Sequencing was performed on an Illumina HiSeq 4000. iRepertoire HTBI primers and Arm-PCR amplification of CDR3 regions were used to construct TCR beta libraries. Gel purification was performed on PCR products prior to sequencing. The original pipeline was this. A total of 62 TRBV and some 13 TRBJ segments were identified across samples and were used for gene usage analysis of CDR3 amino acid clonotypes. COPE and FqMerger were used to merge filtered high-quality paired reads into contigs. Contigs were aligned with BLAST to IMGT TRBV, TRBD and TRBJ reference genes, and CDR3 was defined per IMGT. Any clonotype with a frequency above 0.1% was classified as a highly expanded clone. Shannon entropy served as the measure of repertoire diversity, while the Gini coefficient captured V-J evenness. A clonotype was considered public if more than one individual shared it. TCRdb itself trimmed the public reads at Q25 with fastp, ran MiXCR and retained productive beta chains. Every CDR3 protein is listed once, alongside the most common genes and DNA of its rows. The V and J calls come from TCRdb's annotation, not from the publication. The sample includes 360,000 or so distinct CDR3 sequences, with 12% observed a single time. Approximately 17% of the sample comes from the top ten.

To note about this clonotype: No antigen is known for it. Just one base apart from a much larger clone, this may be a read error. Here the CDR3 omits its conserved ending phenylalanine or tryptophan, so a read error is the likely source.

The same sample was also studied in work on T cells in Graves' hyperthyroidism and ophthalmopathy. The second paper states: Stable Graves' hyperthyroidism was defined as the absence of progression to ophthalmopathy over 18 months of follow-up. Hyperthyroidism patients were aged 18 to 65 years and newly diagnosed, with disease duration of less than 2 months. The study excluded patients with uncontrolled infections, other autoimmune diseases, pregnancy or lactation. Diagnoses were established on the basis of clinical symptoms, serum thyroxine and TRAb, thyroid ultrasound, and orbital computed tomography. The first round of RT-PCR for the TCR CDR3 was performed with the HTBI primer set and the Qiagen OneStep RT-PCR kit. Most expanded thyroid clonotypes (frequency above 0.001) were also found in blood, which suggests that blood repertoires may mirror thyroid immune responses. A 13 V-J signature model separated ophthalmopathy from stable hyperthyroidism, with roughly 88% sensitivity and around 84% specificity in cross-validation and 80%/75% in testing. In validation, the model predicted progression to ophthalmopathy a median of roughly 6.2 months before onset, with approximately 68% sensitivity and nearly 75% specificity. TCR V-J signatures able to tell the groups apart were searched for in a discovery cohort of around 95 patients, of whom over 40 had Graves' ophthalmopathy and about 55 had stable Graves' hyperthyroidism. Prospective prediction of ophthalmopathy was tested in an independent validation cohort consisting of fewer than 20 hyperthyroidism patients and around 16 patients who later progressed to ophthalmopathy. The roughly 100 discovery patients were randomly divided into training and test sets at a 7:3 ratio. The study also compared thyroid tissue and blood T-cell repertoires from about six Graves' hyperthyroidism patients. After sampling, hyperthyroidism patients received methimazole starting at 30 mg daily, and ophthalmopathy patients received high-dose intravenous methylprednisolone. Libraries were constructed in a second round of multiplex PCR, after which size selection and purification were carried out. Libraries were sequenced paired-end with 100 bp reads on an Illumina HiSeq2000. SOAPnuke was used to process the raw data, removing reads that contained adapters or uncalled bases, had a mean Phred below 15, or lacked an exact match to the constant primer or identifier. High-quality paired reads were merged using COPE v1.2.5, and each unique nucleotide sequence was defined as a clonotype. MiTCR v1.1 was used to align the clonotypes against IMGT TRBV, TRBD and TRBJ reference segments. Only V-J combinations with frequency above 0.0001, covering 99.2% of repertoires, were analysed. A TCS score was defined as the ratio of F50 (clonal expansion) to E x V (chaos), with BLOSUM62-based TCRdist applied between CDR3 peptides within each V-J. Welch's t-statistics and random forest reduced around 550 V-J features to 13, which were used in a naive Bayes classifier (R e1071). Sample size was not statistically predetermined, and investigators were not blinded to group allocation. The paper reports TCR Vbeta CDR3 sequencing of approximately 130 peripheral blood samples: fewer than 50 ophthalmopathy, around 80 hyperthyroidism and roughly 17 progressor patients.

Sequenced here: peripheral blood mononuclear cells (PBMCs), sampled at new diagnosis, from a patient treated with antithyroid drugs. The sequence was collected from a woman aged 18-29 years with Graves disease. Donor details come from another sample of the same person, matched by shared clones.

Read as DNA, the sequence is TGCAGCGTTGAAGAGAAGAGGGAGACCCAGTACTCC. It encodes CSVEEKRETQYS. Recombination linked TRBV29-1 to TRBJ2-5; the D gene is unclear. The CDR3 length equals 12 residues, ends included. Solely the CDR3 DNA is kept, with 36 bases framed from the first base. Trimming removed 0 bases from V and 5 bases from J, leaving 7 bases between the germline ends. From the germline V gene, CDR1 is SQVTM and CDR2 is ANQGSEA.